Included here is one T cell receptor beta chain sequence, with context. This sample was taken from a study of control samples from healthy donors and cancer patients. The CDR3 has 14 residues. Germline CDR1 is MNHNS and CDR2 is SASEGT. V gave up 6 bases and J gave up 6 bases, with 17 bases separating them. This table comes from immunoSEQ multiplex PCR, and its TCRdb copy is limited to in-frame clones, with some not included. The table shows some 140,000 clones, with roughly 89% occurring only once. The source is a young man in good health. Specimen: blood. The rearrangement links TRBV6-1 to TRBJ1-2; TRBD1 might be the D (5 bases). CDR3: CASSSLSGVDGYTF. Written as DNA, the CDR3 is TGTGCCAGCAGCTCTTTGTCGGGGGTAGATGGCTACACCTTC.